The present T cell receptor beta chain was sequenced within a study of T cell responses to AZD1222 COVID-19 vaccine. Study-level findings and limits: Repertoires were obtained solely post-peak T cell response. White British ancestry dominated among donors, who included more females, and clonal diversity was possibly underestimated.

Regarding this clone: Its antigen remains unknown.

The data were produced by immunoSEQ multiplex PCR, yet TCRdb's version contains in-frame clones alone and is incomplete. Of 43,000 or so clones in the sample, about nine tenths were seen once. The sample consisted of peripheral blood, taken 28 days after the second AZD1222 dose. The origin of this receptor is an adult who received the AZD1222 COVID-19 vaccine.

The CDR3 here is CASSEEWGHLSGNTIYF. The CDR3 coding sequence is TGTGCCAGCAGTGAAGAATGGGGACATCTCTCTGGAAACACCATATATTTT. The rearrangement joins TRBV2 to TRBJ1-3, with D perhaps TRBD1 (6 bases). Germline V gene data show CDR1 as SNHLY and CDR2 as FYNNEI. The CDR3 is 17 amino acids. V lost 1 base to trimming and J lost 0 bases, with 13 bases between them.